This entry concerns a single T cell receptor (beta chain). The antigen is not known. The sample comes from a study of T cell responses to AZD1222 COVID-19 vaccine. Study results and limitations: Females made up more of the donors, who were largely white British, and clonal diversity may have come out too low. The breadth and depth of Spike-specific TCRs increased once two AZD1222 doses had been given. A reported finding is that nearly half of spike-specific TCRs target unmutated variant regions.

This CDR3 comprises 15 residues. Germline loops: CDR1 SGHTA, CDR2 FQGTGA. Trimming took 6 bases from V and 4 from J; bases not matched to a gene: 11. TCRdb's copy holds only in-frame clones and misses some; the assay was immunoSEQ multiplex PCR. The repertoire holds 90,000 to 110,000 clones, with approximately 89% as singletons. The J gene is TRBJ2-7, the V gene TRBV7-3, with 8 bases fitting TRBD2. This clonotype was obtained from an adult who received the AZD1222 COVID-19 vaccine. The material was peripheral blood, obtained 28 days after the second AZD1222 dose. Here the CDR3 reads CASSRQSGGPYEQYF. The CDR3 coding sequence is TGTGCCAGCAGTAGGCAATCGGGAGGGCCTTACGAGCAGTACTTC.